This T cell receptor (beta chain) was observed in a study of OX40 agonist ivuxolimab in advanced cancers. Across the whole study: Three dose-escalation patients had partial responses: one with hepatocellular carcinoma and two with cutaneous melanoma.

The CDR3 length is 13 residues. Germline V CDR1 and CDR2: MNHNS, SASEGT. The V end lost 8 bases, the J end lost 0 bases, and 10 bases lay between the germline ends. Regarding this clone: Antigen unknown.

Points from the study as a whole: Both blood CD4+ and CD8+ T cells showed clonal growth by week 6 at 0.1 to 3.0 mg/kg.

Method: immunoSEQ multiplex PCR; TCRdb's copy keeps in-frame clones and lacks some. The repertoire consists of tens of thousands of clones, with more than 75% occurring once and the leading ten covering 0.25% to 0.35%. The clonotype originates from an adult with an advanced solid tumor such as melanoma, head and neck, liver or kidney cancer. Sample: CD4+ or CD8+ T cells sorted from blood, taken in a trial of the OX40 agonist ivuxolimab. The V gene is TRBV6-1, the J gene TRBJ1-1; D unclear. The CDR3 loop reads CASSSTMNTEAFF. For the CDR3, the DNA is TGTGCCAGCTCTAGTACTATGAACACTGAAGCTTTCTTT.